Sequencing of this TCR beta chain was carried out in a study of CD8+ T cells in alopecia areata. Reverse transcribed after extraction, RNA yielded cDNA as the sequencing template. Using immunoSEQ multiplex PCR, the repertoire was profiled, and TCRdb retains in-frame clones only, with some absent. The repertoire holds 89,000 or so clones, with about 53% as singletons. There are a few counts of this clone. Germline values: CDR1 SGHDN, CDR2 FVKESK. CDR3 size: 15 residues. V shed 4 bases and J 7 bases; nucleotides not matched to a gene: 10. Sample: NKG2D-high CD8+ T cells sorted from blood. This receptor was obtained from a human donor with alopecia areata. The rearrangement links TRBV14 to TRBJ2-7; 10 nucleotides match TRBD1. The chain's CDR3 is CASSPRTGGLFEQYF. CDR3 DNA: TGTGCCAGCAGCCCACGGACAGGGGGGCTCTTTGAGCAGTACTTC.